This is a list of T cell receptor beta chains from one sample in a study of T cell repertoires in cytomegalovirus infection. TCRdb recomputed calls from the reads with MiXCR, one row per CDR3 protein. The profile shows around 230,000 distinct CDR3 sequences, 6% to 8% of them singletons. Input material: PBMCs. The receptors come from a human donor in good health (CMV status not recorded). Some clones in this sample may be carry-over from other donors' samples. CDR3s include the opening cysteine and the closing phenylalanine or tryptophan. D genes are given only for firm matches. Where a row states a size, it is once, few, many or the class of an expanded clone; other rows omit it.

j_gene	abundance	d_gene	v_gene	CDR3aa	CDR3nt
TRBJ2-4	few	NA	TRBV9	CASTDSGNIQYF	TGTGCCAGCACGGACAGTGGGAACATTCAGTACTTC
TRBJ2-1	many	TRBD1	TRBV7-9	CASSFPPGTVNEQFF	TGTGCCAGCAGCTTCCCACCCGGGACAGTCAATGAGCAGTTCTTC
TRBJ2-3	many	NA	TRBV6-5	CASSWYRDTDTQYF	TGTGCCAGCAGTTGGTACAGAGACACAGATACGCAGTATTTT
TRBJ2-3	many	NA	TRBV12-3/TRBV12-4	CASSLIPDTQYF	TGTGCCAGCAGTCTTATTCCAGATACGCAGTATTTT
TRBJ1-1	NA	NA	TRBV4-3	CASSQEHGTEAFF	TGCGCCAGCAGCCAAGAACATGGGACTGAAGCTTTCTTT
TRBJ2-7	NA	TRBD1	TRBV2	CASSERDSSYEQYF	TGTGCCAGCAGTGAAAGGGACAGTTCCTACGAGCAGTACTTC
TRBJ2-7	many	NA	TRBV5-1	CASSPGLRTYEQYF	TGCGCCAGCAGTCCCGGGCTTCGAACCTACGAGCAGTACTTC
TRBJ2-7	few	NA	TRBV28	CASSLVEQSYEQYF	TGTGCCAGCAGTTTAGTGGAGCAGTCCTACGAGCAGTACTTC
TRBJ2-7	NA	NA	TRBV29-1	CSVEGNYEQYF	TGCAGCGTTGAAGGGAACTACGAGCAGTACTTC
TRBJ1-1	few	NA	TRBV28	CASSLSPTWSEAFF	TGTGCCAGCAGTTTATCCCCAACGTGGTCTGAAGCTTTCTTT
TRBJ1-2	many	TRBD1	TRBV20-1	CSATGTGVFYGYTF	TGCAGTGCAACCGGGACAGGGGTTTTCTATGGCTACACCTTC
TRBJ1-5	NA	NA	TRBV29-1	CSVGGANNQPQHF	TGCAGCGTTGGGGGGGCCAACAATCAGCCCCAGCATTTT
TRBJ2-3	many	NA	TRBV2	CASSLTRMADTQYF	TGTGCCAGCAGCCTGACAAGGATGGCAGATACGCAGTATTTT
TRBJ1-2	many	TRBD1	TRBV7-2	CASTKGQAGANYGYTF	TGTGCCAGCACTAAGGGACAGGCAGGGGCGAACTATGGCTACACCTTC
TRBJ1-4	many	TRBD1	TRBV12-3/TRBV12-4	CASIRTGDEKLFF	TGTGCCAGCATTCGAACAGGGGATGAAAAACTGTTTTTT
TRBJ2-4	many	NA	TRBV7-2	CASSLRGAKNIQYF	TGTGCCAGCAGCTTACGGGGGGCCAAAAACATTCAGTACTTC
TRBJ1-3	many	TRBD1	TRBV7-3	CASSIDGTGSGNTIYF	TGTGCCAGCAGCATAGACGGGACAGGCTCTGGAAACACCATATATTTT
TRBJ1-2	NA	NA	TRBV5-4	CASSPIGNYGYTF	TGTGCCAGCAGCCCTATCGGGAACTATGGCTACACCTTC
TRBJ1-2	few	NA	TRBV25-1	CASSAAGIRNYGYTF	TGTGCCAGCAGTGCGGCGGGGATCCGTAACTATGGCTACACCTTC
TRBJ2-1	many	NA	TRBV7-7	CASSFRTGSGNEQFF	TGTGCTAGCAGCTTCCGTACAGGGTCAGGGAATGAGCAGTTCTTC
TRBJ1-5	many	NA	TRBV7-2	CASSPRGSNLNQPQHF	TGTGCCAGCAGCCCCCGGGGCAGCAACCTTAATCAGCCCCAGCATTTT
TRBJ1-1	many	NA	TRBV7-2	CASSPRAMKGEAFF	TGTGCCAGCAGCCCCCGAGCTATGAAAGGTGAAGCTTTCTTT
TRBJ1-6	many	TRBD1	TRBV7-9	CASSAPGQGGSPLHF	TGTGCCAGCAGCGCACCGGGACAGGGAGGATCACCCCTCCACTTT
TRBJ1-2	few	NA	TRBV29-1	CSVGNRDYGYTF	TGCAGCGTTGGAAACAGAGACTATGGCTACACCTTC
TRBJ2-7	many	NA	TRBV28	CASSFPNMVSEQYF	TGTGCCAGCAGTTTCCCGAACATGGTCTCCGAGCAGTACTTC
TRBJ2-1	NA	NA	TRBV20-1	CSGVPGTLGLGSYNEQFF	TGCAGTGGCGTACCCGGGACACTTGGGCTTGGCTCCTACAATGAGCAGTTCTTC
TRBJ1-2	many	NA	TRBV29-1	CSVVGQQNYGYTF	TGCAGCGTTGTCGGGCAGCAAAACTATGGCTACACCTTC
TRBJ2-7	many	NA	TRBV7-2	CASSSKPTSGSYEQYF	TGTGCCAGCAGCTCGAAACCCACGTCCGGCTCCTACGAGCAGTACTTC
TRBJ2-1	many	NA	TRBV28	CASTGPGLESYNEQFF	TGTGCCAGCACCGGACCGGGACTCGAGTCCTACAATGAGCAGTTCTTC
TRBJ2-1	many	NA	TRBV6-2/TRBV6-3	CASSYSSRVYNEQFF	TGTGCCAGCAGTTACTCGAGTCGCGTGTACAATGAGCAGTTCTTC
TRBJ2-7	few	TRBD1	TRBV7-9	CASSLGTGRDLKEQYF	TGTGCCAGCAGCTTGGGGACAGGGCGCGACCTGAAGGAGCAGTACTTC
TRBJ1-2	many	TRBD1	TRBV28	CASSSPLGGAGYGYTF	TGTGCCAGCAGTTCCCCGTTAGGGGGCGCAGGATATGGCTACACCTTC
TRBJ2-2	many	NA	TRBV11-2	CASSLISGAGELFF	TGTGCCAGCAGCTTAATTTCAGGGGCCGGGGAGCTGTTTTTT
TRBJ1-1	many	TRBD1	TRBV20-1	CSAVQGDTEAFF	TGCAGTGCAGTGCAGGGGGACACTGAAGCTTTCTTT
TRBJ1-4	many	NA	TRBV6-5	CASSYWGSNEKLFF	TGTGCCAGCAGTTACTGGGGCAGTAATGAAAAACTGTTTTTT
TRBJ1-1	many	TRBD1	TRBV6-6	CASSPTGQGYTEAFF	TGTGCCAGCAGCCCTACTGGACAGGGCTACACTGAAGCTTTCTTT
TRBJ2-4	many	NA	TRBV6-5	CASSYDGVKNIQYF	TGTGCCAGCAGTTACGATGGTGTCAAAAACATTCAGTACTTC
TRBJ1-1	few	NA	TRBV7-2	CASSSNGGVAGVEAFF	TGTGCCAGCAGCTCCAATGGGGGCGTGGCAGGGGTTGAAGCTTTCTTT
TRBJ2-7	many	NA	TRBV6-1	CASSRSGTNYEQYF	TGTGCCAGCAGTCGCAGCGGGACAAACTACGAGCAGTACTTC
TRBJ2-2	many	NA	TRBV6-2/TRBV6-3	CASRETGFYTGELFF	TGTGCCAGCAGAGAGACAGGCTTCTACACCGGGGAGCTGTTTTTT
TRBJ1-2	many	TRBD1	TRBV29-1	CSVPLRGQGYTF	TGCAGCGTTCCTCTCAGGGGGCAAGGCTACACCTTC
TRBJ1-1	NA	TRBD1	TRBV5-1	CASSFSRDSGFSTEAFF	TGCGCCAGCAGCTTTAGTCGGGACAGCGGGTTCAGCACTGAAGCTTTCTTT
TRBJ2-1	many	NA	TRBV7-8	CASSPTKNEQFF	TGTGCCAGCAGCCCCACAAAAAATGAGCAGTTCTTC
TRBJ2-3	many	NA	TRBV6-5	CASSQMTSEGPDTQYF	TGTGCCAGCAGTCAGATGACTAGTGAGGGACCAGATACGCAGTATTTT
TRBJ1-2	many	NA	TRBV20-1	CSAREAENYGYTF	TGCAGTGCTAGAGAGGCAGAAAACTATGGCTACACCTTC
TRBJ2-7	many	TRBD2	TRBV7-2	CASSLEGLGEGEQYF	TGTGCCAGCAGCTTAGAAGGTTTAGGGGAGGGCGAGCAGTACTTC
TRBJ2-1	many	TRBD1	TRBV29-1	CSVVRVGQGAWSEQFF	TGCAGCGTTGTACGCGTCGGACAGGGGGCTTGGAGTGAGCAGTTCTTC
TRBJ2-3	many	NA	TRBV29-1	CSVGEPSTDTQYF	TGCAGCGTAGGAGAGCCGAGCACAGATACGCAGTATTTT
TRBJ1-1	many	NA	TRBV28	CASRYQQGAEAFF	TGTGCCAGCAGGTATCAACAGGGAGCTGAAGCTTTCTTT
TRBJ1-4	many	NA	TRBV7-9	CASSEDSLNEKLFF	TGTGCCAGCAGCGAGGACAGTCTTAATGAAAAACTGTTTTTT
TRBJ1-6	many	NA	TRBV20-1	CSATPGTANSPLHF	TGCAGTGCTACCCCCGGGACGGCGAATTCACCCCTCCACTTT
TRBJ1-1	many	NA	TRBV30	CAWLRDSGAFF	TGTGCCTGGCTCCGGGACTCGGGGGCTTTCTTT
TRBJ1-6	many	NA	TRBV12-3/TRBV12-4	CASKLGTGNSPLHF	TGTGCCAGCAAATTGGGGACGGGAAATTCACCCCTCCACTTT
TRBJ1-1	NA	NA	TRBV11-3	CASSPGLAGENTEAFF	TGTGCCAGCAGCCCCGGGCTGGCAGGCGAGAACACTGAAGCTTTCTTT
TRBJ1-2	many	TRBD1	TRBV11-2	CASSLGPLDRGRVGSYGYTF	TGTGCCAGCAGCTTAGGCCCCCTGGACAGGGGGCGGGTGGGGTCCTATGGCTACACCTTC
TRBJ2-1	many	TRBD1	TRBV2	CASTARRTGNEQFF	TGTGCCAGCACCGCCAGAAGGACAGGCAATGAGCAGTTCTTC